One and the same sample provided the 10 T cell receptor beta chains below, sequenced in a study of cytomegalovirus exposure and HLA in healthy donors. Researchers ran the PCR with 60 Vbeta and 13 Jbeta primers. Assay used: immunoSEQ multiplex PCR; TCRdb lists only in-frame clones, some missing. The sample gives around 130,000 clones, 65% to 80% of which show up once; roughly 3% is in the top ten. The specimen was PBMCs. These receptors came from a woman between 40 and 55 years old in good health and CMV-seropositive.

The gene calls are TRBV6-1 and TRBJ2-7; D possibly corresponds to TRBD1 (5 bases). Germline lookup yields CDR1 MNHNS and CDR2 SASEGT. This CDR3 contains 15 residues. The V and J ends lost 1 base and 6 bases respectively, with 16 bases between them. CDR3 DNA: TGTGCCAGCAGTGAAGGGGCAGGGTGGTCCGGCGAGCAGTACTTC. Translating it yields CASSEGAGWSGEQYF.

This chain connects TRBV28 to TRBJ2-5; weak D call: TRBD2 (6 bases). The germline CDR1 and CDR2 sequences are MDHEN and SYDVKM. Between the trimmed V and J ends, which lost 3 bases and 5 bases, there was a span of 13 bases. The CDR3 totals 14 residues. The CDR3 sequence is CASSFAGSWETQYF. The CDR3 DNA follows: TGTGCCAGCAGTTTTGCGGGGTCGTGGGAGACCCAGTACTTC.

The V and J genes are TRBV6-5 and TRBJ1-2; 7 nucleotides line up with TRBD1. The germline V gene has CDR1 MNHEY and CDR2 SVGAGI. With 5 bases clipped from V and 2 bases from J, the junction kept 8 bases outside the gene matches. The CDR3 has 15 amino acids. The DNA of the CDR3 is TGTGCCAGCAGTCCAGAATGGGGACAGAACTATGGCTACACCTTC. It is translated as CASSPEWGQNYGYTF.

The chain couples TRBV19 to TRBJ1-1, with D possibly TRBD1 on 5 matching bases. V lost 7 bases to trimming and J lost 5 bases, with 20 bases between them. The germline V gene encodes CDR1 LNHDA and CDR2 SQIVND (reference sequence). There are 15 residues in the CDR3. The CDR3 loop is CASTDLRGGETEAFF. CDR3 DNA sequence: TGTGCCAGTACTGACCTAAGGGGAGGGGAGACTGAAGCTTTCTTT. The full variable domain, rest sourced from reference TRBV19 and TRBJ1-1, is DGGITQSPKYLFRKEGQNVTLSCEQNLNHDAMYWYRQDPGQGLRLIYYSQIVNDFQKGDIAEGYSVSREKKESFPLTVTSAQKNPTAFYLCASTDLRGGETEAFFGQGTRLTVV.

This chain links TRBV7-9 with TRBJ2-7; D may be TRBD1 (6 bases). The CDR3 sequence is 14 residues long. V was trimmed by 5 bases and J by 1 base, leaving 12 bases between them. Germline V gene data show CDR1 as SEHNR and CDR2 as FQNEAQ (reference sequence). As DNA, the CDR3 is TGTGCCAGCAGCGATCCGGGGACATCCTACGAGCAGTACTTC. Its translation is CASSDPGTSYEQYF.

The chain combines TRBV9 with TRBJ2-3, with TRBD2 identical over 12 bases. The CDR3 sequence is 15 residues long. Germline V CDR1 and CDR2: SGDLS, YYNGEE. V lost 3 bases and J lost 4; bases outside the gene matches: 3. CDR3 sequence reads: CASSGSSGGADTQYF. In DNA form, the CDR3 reads TGTGCCAGCAGCGGTTCTAGCGGGGGGGCAGATACGCAGTATTTT.

The rearrangement uses TRBV19 and TRBJ2-1; TRBD1 matches 7 bases. V gave up 6 bases and J gave up 4 bases; unmatched junction bases: 6. There are 14 residues in the CDR3. The germline V gene encodes CDR1 LNHDA and CDR2 SQIVND (reference sequence). CDR3 sequence: CASSWTGRYNEQFF. DNA of the CDR3: TGTGCCAGTAGCTGGACAGGAAGGTACAATGAGCAGTTCTTC.

The chain has TRBV13 and TRBJ2-7, with D possibly TRBD2 on 5 matching bases. The V and J ends lost 3 bases and 3 bases respectively, with 12 bases between them. Germline CDR1 is PRHDT and CDR2 is FYEKMQ (reference sequence). CDR3 length equals 14 residues. The CDR3 DNA follows: TGTGCCAGCAGCTTCCAGCGGACCCGCTACGAGCAGTACTTC. Its translation is CASSFQRTRYEQYF.

This chain uses TRBV7-9 with TRBJ2-1, with D possibly being TRBD1 (6 bases). Germline V CDR1 and CDR2: SEHNR, FQNEAQ (reference sequence). Trimming stripped 3 bases from V and 4 bases from J, with 10 bases between. The CDR3 is 14 amino acids. CDR3 nucleotide sequence: TGTGCCAGCAGCTTGGCCGACAGGTACAATGAGCAGTTCTTC. Its translation: CASSLADRYNEQFF. The whole variable domain, remainder taken from reference TRBV7-9 and TRBJ2-1, is DTGVSQNPRHKITKRGQNVTFRCDPISEHNRLYWYRQTLGQGPEFLTYFQNEAQLEKSRLLSDRFSAERPKGSFSTLEIQRTEQGDSAMYLCASSLADRYNEQFFGPGTRLTVL.

The V and J genes are TRBV29-1 and TRBJ2-1, with TRBD1 as a possible D gene (5 bases). Germline V gene lookup returns CDR1 SQVTM and CDR2 ANQGSEA. The CDR3 is 13 residues long. Trimming removed 3 bases at V and 10 bases at J, with 16 bases between. In nucleotides, the CDR3 is TGCAGCGTTGACGGAAGGGGCCCCGGGGAGCAGTTCTTC. Protein: CSVDGRGPGEQFF.